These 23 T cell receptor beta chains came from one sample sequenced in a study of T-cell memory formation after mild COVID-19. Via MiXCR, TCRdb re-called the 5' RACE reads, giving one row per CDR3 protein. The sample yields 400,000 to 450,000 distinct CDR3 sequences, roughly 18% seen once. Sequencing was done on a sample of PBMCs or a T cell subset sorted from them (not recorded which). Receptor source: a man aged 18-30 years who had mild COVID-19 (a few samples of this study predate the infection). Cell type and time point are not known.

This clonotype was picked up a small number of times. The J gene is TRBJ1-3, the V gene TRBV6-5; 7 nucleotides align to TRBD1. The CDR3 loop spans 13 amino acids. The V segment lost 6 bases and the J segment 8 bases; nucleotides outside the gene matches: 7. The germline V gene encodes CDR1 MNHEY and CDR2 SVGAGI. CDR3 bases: TGTGCCAGCAGAGAGACAGGGTGGGACACCATATATTTT. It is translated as CASRETGWDTIYF.

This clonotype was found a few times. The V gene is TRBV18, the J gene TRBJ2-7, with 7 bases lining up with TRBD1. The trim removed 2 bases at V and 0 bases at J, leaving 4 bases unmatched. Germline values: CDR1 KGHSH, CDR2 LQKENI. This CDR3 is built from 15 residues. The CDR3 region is CASSPTGTASYEQYF. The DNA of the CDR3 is TGTGCCAGCTCACCAACCGGGACAGCCTCCTACGAGCAGTACTTC.

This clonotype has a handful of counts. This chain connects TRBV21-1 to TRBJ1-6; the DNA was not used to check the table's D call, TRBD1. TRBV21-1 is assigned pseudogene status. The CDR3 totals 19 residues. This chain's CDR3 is CASSQRTAGLGSYNSPLHF. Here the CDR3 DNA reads TGTGCCAGCAGCCAGAGGACAGCTGGGCTGGGCTCCTATAATTCACCCCTCCACTTT.

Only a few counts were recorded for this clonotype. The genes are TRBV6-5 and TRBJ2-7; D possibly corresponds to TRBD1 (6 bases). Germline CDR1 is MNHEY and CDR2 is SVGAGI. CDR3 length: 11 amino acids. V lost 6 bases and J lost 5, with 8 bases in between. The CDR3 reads CASSHRDEQYF. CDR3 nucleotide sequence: TGTGCCAGCAGCCACAGGGACGAGCAGTACTTC.

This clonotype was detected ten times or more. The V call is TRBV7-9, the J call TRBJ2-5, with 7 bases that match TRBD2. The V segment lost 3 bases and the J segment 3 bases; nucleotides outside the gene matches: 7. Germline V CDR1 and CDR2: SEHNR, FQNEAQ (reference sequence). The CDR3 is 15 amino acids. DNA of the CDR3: TGTGCCAGCAGCTTGATCCAGCGGGGAAAAGAGACCCAGTACTTC. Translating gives CASSLIQRGKETQYF.

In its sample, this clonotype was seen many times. CDR3 coding DNA: TGTGCCAGCAGCTTAGATCTACTAGCCCGCGGCGAAGGGACCCAGTACTTC. Translating gives CASSLDLLARGEGTQYF. V gene TRBV7-8 combines with J gene TRBJ2-5, with a weak D call TRBD2 (6 bases). The CDR3 is 17 residues long. Germline V gene lookup returns CDR1 SGHVS and CDR2 FQNEAQ. V gave up 1 base and J gave up 7 bases, with 22 bases separating them.

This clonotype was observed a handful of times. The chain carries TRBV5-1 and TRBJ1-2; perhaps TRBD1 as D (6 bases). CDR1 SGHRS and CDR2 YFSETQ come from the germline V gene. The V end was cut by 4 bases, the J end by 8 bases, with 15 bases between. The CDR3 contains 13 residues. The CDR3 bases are TGCGCCAGCAGCCAAGGGGGGTTAAGAGGCTACACCTTC. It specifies CASSQGGLRGYTF.

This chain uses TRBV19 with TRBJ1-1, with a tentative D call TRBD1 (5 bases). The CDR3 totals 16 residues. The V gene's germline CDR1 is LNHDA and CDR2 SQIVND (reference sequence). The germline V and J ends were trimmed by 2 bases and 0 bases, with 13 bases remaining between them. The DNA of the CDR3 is TGTGCCAGTAGTATACGGGGCCTGAAAATGAACACTGAAGCTTTCTTT. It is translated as CASSIRGLKMNTEAFF.

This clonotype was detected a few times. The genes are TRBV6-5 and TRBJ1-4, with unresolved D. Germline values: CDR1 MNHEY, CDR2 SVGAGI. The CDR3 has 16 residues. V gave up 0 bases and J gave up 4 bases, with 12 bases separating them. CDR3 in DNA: TGTGCCAGCAGTTACTCGATGGGGAGTTATAATGAAAAACTGTTTTTT. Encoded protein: CASSYSMGSYNEKLFF.

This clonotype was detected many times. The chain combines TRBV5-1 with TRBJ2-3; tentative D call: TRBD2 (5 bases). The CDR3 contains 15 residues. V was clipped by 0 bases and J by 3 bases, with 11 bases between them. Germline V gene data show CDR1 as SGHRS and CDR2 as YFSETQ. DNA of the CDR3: TGCGCCAGCAGCTTGGTCCCCTCGGGAACAGATACGCAGTATTTT. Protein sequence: CASSLVPSGTDTQYF.

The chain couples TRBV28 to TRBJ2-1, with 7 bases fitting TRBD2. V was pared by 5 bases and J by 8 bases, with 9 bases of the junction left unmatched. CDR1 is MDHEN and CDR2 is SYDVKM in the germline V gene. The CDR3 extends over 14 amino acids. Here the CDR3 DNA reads TGTGCCAGCAGTGTCCAGACTAGCAGGCATGAGCAGTTCTTC. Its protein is CASSVQTSRHEQFF. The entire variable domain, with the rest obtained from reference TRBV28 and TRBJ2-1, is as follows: DVKVTQSSRYLVKRTGEKVFLECVQDMDHENMFWYRQDPGLGLRLIYFSYDVKMKEKGDIPEGYSVSREKKERFSLILESASTNQTSMYLCASSVQTSRHEQFFGPGTRLTVL.

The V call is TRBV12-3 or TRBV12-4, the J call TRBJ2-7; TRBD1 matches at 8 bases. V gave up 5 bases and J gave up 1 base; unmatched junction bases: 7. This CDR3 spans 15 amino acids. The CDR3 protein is CASSLTGAFSYEQYF. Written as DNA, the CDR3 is TGTGCCAGCAGTCTGACAGGGGCCTTTTCCTACGAGCAGTACTTC.

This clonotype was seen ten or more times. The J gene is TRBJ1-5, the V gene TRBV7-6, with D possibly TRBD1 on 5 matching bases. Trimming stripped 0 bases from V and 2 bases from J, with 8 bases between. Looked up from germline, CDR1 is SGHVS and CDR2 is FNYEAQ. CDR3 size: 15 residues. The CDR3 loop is CASSLAGLGNQPQHF. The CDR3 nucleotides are TGTGCCAGCAGCTTAGCGGGGCTCGGCAATCAGCCCCAGCATTTT.

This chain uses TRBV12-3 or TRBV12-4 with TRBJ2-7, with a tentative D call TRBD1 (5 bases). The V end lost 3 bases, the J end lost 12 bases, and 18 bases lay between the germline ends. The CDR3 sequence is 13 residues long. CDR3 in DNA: TGTGCCAGCAGTTTGGGGTGGGCCCTCAGGGCGTACTTC. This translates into CASSLGWALRAYF.

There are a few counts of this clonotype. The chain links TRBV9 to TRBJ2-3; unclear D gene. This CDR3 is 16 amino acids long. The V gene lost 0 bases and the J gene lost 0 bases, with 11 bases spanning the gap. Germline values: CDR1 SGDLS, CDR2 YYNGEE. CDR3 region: CASSVGASSSTDTQYF. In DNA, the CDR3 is TGTGCCAGCAGCGTAGGGGCCTCCTCTAGCACAGATACGCAGTATTTT.

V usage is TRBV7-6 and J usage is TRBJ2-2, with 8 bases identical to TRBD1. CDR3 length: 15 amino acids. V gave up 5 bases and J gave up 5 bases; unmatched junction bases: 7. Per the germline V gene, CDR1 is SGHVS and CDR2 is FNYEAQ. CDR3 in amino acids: CASSTRQGWTGELFF. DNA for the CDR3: TGTGCCAGCAGCACCCGACAGGGGTGGACCGGGGAGCTGTTTTTT.

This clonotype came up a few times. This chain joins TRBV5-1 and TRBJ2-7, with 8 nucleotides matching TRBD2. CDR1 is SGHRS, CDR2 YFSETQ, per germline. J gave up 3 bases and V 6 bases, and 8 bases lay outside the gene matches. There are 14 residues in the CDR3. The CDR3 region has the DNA TGCGCCAGCACGGGAAGCGGGAGCCACTACGAGCAGTACTTC. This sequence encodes CASTGSGSHYEQYF.

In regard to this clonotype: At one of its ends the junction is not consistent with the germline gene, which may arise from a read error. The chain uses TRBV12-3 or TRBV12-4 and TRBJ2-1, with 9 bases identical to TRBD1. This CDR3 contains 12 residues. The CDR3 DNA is TGTGCCAGCAGTTTCAGAAGGGACAGGGTAATCTTC. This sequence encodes CASSFRRDRVIF.

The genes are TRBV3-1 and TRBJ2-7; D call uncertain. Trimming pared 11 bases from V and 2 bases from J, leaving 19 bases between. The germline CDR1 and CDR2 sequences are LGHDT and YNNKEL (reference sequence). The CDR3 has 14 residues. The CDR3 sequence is CASQAQPTAYEQYF. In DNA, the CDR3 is TGTGCCTCCCAGGCACAGCCCACCGCCTACGAGCAGTACTTC.

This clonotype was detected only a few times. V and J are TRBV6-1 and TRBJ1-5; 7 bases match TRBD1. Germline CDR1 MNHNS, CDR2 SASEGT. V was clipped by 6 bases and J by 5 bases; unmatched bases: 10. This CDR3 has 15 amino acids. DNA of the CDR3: TGTGCCAGCAGCTCAGGACAGGTGAACTATCAGCCCCAGCATTTT. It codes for CASSSGQVNYQPQHF.

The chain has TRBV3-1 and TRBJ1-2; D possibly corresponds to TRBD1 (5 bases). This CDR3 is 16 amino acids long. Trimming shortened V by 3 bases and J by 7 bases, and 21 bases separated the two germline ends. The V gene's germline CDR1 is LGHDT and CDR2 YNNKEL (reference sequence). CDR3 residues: CASSHPTRVRASGYTF. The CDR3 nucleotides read TGTGCCAGCAGCCACCCTACCCGTGTCAGGGCGTCTGGCTACACCTTC.

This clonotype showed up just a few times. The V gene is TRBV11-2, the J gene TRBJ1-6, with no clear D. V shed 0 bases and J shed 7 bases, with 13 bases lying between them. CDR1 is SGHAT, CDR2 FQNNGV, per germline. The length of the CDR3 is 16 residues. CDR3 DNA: TGTGCCAGCAGCTTAGATCGTGGGTTGCCCAATTCACCCCTCCACTTT. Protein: CASSLDRGLPNSPLHF.

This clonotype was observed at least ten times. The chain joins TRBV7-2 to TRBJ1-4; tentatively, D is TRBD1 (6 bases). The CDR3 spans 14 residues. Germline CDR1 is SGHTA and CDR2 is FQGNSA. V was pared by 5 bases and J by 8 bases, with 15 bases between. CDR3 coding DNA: TGTGCCAGCAGCCCGGCCAGGGGTGAAGAAAAACTGTTTTTT. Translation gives CASSPARGEEKLFF.